Sequencing of this T cell receptor beta chain was carried out in a study of graft-versus-host responses after intestinal transplantation. Sequencing used immunoSEQ multiplex PCR; TCRdb keeps in-frame clones, though not all of them. The sample has about 15,000 clones; roughly 60% are singletons. General observations from the study: Where graft-donor T cell macrochimerism was present, patients had high graft-versus-host to host-versus-graft clonal ratios in allografts. GvH clones detected in recipient marrow included some appearing first in ileum or blood.

There are a few counts of this clone. The antigen is undetermined. Graft specimens yielded both intraepithelial and lamina propria lymphocytes. Germline CDR1 is SGHAT and CDR2 is FQNNGV. The CDR3 is made up of 17 amino acids. The V and J ends lost 1 base and 3 bases respectively, with 17 bases between them. The sequence was obtained from a human patient who received an intestinal transplant, so some T cells may come from the graft donor. The sample in question was ileum tissue, obtained 524 days after transplant. J is TRBJ2-3 and V is TRBV11-2; unclear D gene. The DNA of the CDR3 is TGTGCCAGCAGCTTAGTCGTTTCCACACAACGAACAGATACGCAGTATTTT. It yields the protein CASSLVVSTQRTDTQYF.